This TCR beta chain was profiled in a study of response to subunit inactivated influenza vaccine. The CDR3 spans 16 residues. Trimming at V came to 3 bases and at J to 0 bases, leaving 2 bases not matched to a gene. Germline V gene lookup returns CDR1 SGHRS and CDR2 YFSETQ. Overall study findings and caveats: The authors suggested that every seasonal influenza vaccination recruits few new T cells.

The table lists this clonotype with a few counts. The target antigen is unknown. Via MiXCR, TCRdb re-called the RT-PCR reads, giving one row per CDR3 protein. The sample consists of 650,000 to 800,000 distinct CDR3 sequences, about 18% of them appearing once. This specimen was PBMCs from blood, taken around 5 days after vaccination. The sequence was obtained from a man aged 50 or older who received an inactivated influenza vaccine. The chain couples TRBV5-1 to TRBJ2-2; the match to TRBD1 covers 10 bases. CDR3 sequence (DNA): TGCGCCAGCAGCTCGGGACAGGGGACGAACACCGGGGAGCTGTTTTTT. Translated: CASSSGQGTNTGELFF.